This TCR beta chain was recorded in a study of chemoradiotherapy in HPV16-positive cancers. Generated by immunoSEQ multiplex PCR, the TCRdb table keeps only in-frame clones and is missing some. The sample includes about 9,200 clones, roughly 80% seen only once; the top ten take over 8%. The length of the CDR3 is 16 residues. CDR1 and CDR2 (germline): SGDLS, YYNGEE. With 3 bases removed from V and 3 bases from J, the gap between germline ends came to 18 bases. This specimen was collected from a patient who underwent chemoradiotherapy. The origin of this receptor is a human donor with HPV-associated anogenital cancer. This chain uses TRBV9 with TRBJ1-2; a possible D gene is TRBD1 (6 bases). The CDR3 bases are TGTGCCAGCAGCGCCGACTTAATTGGACAGTACTATGGCTACACCTTC. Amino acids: CASSADLIGQYYGYTF.